The 2 T cell receptor beta chains in this list originate from one sample, sequenced in a study of CD8 T cells in ankylosing spondylitis. General observations from the study: Several highly homologous variants formed a TCR beta motif that appeared characteristic of ankylosing spondylitis blood.

Their antigen targets remain unknown. MiXCR, run by TCRdb on the 5' RACE reads, gives a single entry per CDR3 protein. The sample lists about 460,000 distinct CDR3 sequences; 5.3% were seen once. Sample: blood, either unsorted or a sorted T cell fraction (not recorded which). These receptors were taken from a male donor with ankylosing spondylitis.

The genes are TRBV5-1 and TRBJ1-2; 10 bases are a match to TRBD1. V dropped 0 bases and J dropped 4; count of bases not matched to a gene: 18. The germline CDR1 and CDR2 sequences are SGHRS and YFSETQ. The CDR3 runs 20 residues. In DNA, the CDR3 is TGCGCCAGCAGCTTGGACCCGGGACAGGGGTCCTTTGACGATCTCTATGGCTACACCTTC. Residues: CASSLDPGQGSFDDLYGYTF.

To note about this clonotype: A much larger clone sits a single nucleotide away, making a read error possible. The chain combines TRBV29-1 with TRBJ2-3, with D maybe TRBD2 (5 bases). The germline V gene has CDR1 SQVTM and CDR2 ANQGSEA. The CDR3 is made up of 14 amino acids. CDR3 sequence (DNA): TGCAGCGTTGGTCAGACATCTAGCACAGATTCGCAGTATTTT. This codes for CSVGQTSSTDSQYF.